One sample yielded the 9 T cell receptor beta chains listed below, sequenced in a study of molecular identifiers for immune sequencing clone quantification. TCRdb called the PCR reads again in MiXCR, with one record for every CDR3 protein. The sample lists hundreds of thousands of distinct CDR3 sequences, roughly a quarter occurring once. The sequencing input was naive CD8+ T cells from blood, with Jurkat cell RNA spiked in. As for subset: FACS-sorted CD8+CD4-CCR7+CD45RA+ naive T cells. The receptors were sampled from a human donor in good health. Some libraries in this study had Jurkat cell RNA spiked in.

This clonotype was picked up a small number of times. The V call is TRBV18, the J call TRBJ2-7, with a tentative D call TRBD2 (5 bases). Trimming left V 3 bases short and J 9 bases short, with 18 bases between. The germline CDR1 and CDR2 sequences are KGHSH and LQKENI. The CDR3 is 14 amino acids. The CDR3 DNA sequence: TGTGCCAGCTCACCTCCAGAACCCGGAGGCGTGCAGTACTTC. Protein sequence: CASSPPEPGGVQYF. The full variable domain, completed using reference TRBV18 and TRBJ2-7, is NAGVMQNPRHLVRRRGQEARLRCSPMKGHSHVYWYRQLPEEGLKFMVYLQKENIIDESGMPKERFSAEFPKEGPSILRIQQVVRGDSAAYFCASSPPEPGGVQYFGPGTRLTVT.

The genes are TRBV27 and TRBJ2-3, with TRBD2 matching over 12 bases. This CDR3 is built from 15 residues. Germline CDR1 reads MNHEY; CDR2 reads SMNVEV (reference sequence). V was pared by 4 bases and J by 6 bases, with 5 bases of the junction left unmatched. CDR3 nucleotides: TGTGCCAGCAGTTCTACTAGCGGGGGGAGGGATACGCAGTATTTT. This encodes CASSSTSGGRDTQYF.

At least ten counts were recorded for this clonotype. The CDR3 coding sequence is TGCGCCAGCAGCTTAGGGACAGGGGGCTATCAGCCCCAGCATTTT. Its protein product is CASSLGTGGYQPQHF. The chain has TRBV5-1 and TRBJ1-5; 12 bases map to TRBD1. This CDR3 region has 15 residues. V was clipped by 2 bases and J by 5 bases; unmatched bases: 2. Germline CDR1 reads SGHRS; CDR2 reads YFSETQ.

This clonotype occurred many times. This rearrangement joins TRBV12-5 to TRBJ2-1; 9 positions match TRBD1. The germline V gene has CDR1 LGHNT and CDR2 FRNRAP. Germline trimming cut 6 bases from V and 12 bases from J; bases unmatched to any gene: 15. The CDR3 covers 15 residues. The CDR3 here is CASGLRDRVSLGQFF. The CDR3 nucleotides read TGTGCTAGTGGCCTCCGGGACAGGGTTTCTTTAGGGCAGTTCTTC.

This chain connects TRBV14 to TRBJ2-5, with TRBD2 matching 13 bases. Germline CDR1 SGHDN, CDR2 FVKESK. With 2 bases clipped from V and 1 base from J, the junction kept 1 base outside the gene matches. The CDR3 is 16 amino acids. CDR3 residues: CASSQRTSGGQETQYF. In DNA, the CDR3 is TGTGCCAGCAGCCAAAGGACTAGCGGGGGCCAAGAGACCCAGTACTTC.

The gene calls are TRBV30 and TRBJ2-7; D is uncertain. There are 12 residues in the CDR3. Trimming left V 3 bases short and J 0 bases short, with 6 bases between. Germline assignment: CDR1 GTSNPN and CDR2 SVGIG (reference sequence). CDR3 DNA: TGTGCCTGGAGCGGGTTCTCCTACGAGCAGTACTTC. Its protein product is CAWSGFSYEQYF. Variable domain in full (rest from reference TRBV30 and TRBJ2-7): SQTIHQWPATLVQPVGSPLSLECTVEGTSNPNLYWYRQAAGRGLQLLFYSVGIGQISSEVPQNLSASRPQDRQFILSSKKLLLSDSGFYLCAWSGFSYEQYFGPGTRLTVT.

This clonotype was seen only a few times. One junction end does not reproduce the germline sequence, and a read error may be involved. The chain is built from TRBV4-2 and TRBJ2-6; D is possibly TRBD1 (5 bases). The CDR3 is 14 amino acids. CDR1 and CDR2 (germline): LGHNA, YNFKEQ. In DNA, the CDR3 is TGTGCCAGCAGCCCCACCTCTGGGGCCAACGTCCCGACTTTC. Its translation: CASSPTSGANVPTF.

Ten or more counts support this clonotype. The chain uses TRBV12-3 or TRBV12-4 and TRBJ1-1, with D unclear. V was clipped by 8 bases and J by 11 bases, with 12 bases between them. The CDR3 totals 10 residues. CDR3 sequence: CASRGREAFF. CDR3 coding DNA: TGTGCCAGCCGCGGTCGGGAGGCTTTCTTT.

The rearrangement uses TRBV10-3 and TRBJ2-7; no clear D. The V end lost 2 bases, the J end lost 5 bases, and 10 bases lay between the germline ends. Per the germline V gene, CDR1 is ENHRY and CDR2 is SYGVKD. The CDR3 covers 13 residues. The CDR3 is CAISEATRHEQYF. CDR3 DNA: TGTGCCATCAGTGAGGCAACCAGGCACGAGCAGTACTTC.